The next 6 T cell receptor beta chains were all read from a single sample in a study of blood T cell repertoires in COVID-19. The repertoire was sequenced with immunoSEQ multiplex PCR; TCRdb's copy has only in-frame clones and lacks some. The sample yields about 250,000 clones, 85% to 90% seen once. Sequencing used PBMCs or T cells enriched from blood (not recorded which). These TCRs come from a man between 18 and 29 years old who had recovered from COVID-19.

The V call is TRBV10-1, the J call TRBJ1-1, with TRBD1 as a possible D gene (5 bases). The CDR3 runs to 13 residues. Per germline, CDR1 WNHNN and CDR2 SYGVQD (reference sequence). V dropped 6 bases and J dropped 0 bases, with 8 bases sitting between them. CDR3 region: CASSLDMNTEAFF. Written as DNA, the CDR3 is TGCGCCAGCAGCCTGGACATGAACACTGAAGCTTTCTTT.

This clone was recorded only once. V gene TRBV18 combines with J gene TRBJ2-6; D may be TRBD2 (5 bases). The germline gives CDR1 KGHSH, CDR2 LQKENI. Trimming shortened V by 2 bases and J by 2 bases, and 7 bases separated the two germline ends. The CDR3 is 15 amino acids. The CDR3, as DNA: TGTGCCAGCTCACCAGTCGGGACTGGGGCCAACGTCCTGACTTTC. This translates into CASSPVGTGANVLTF. Full variable domain (rest looked up from reference TRBV18 and TRBJ2-6): NAGVMQNPRHLVRRRGQEARLRCSPMKGHSHVYWYRQLPEEGLKFMVYLQKENIIDESGMPKERFSAEFPKEGPSILRIQQVVRGDSAAYFCASSPVGTGANVLTFGAGSRLTVL.

The chain couples TRBV2 to TRBJ2-7, with TRBD2 identical over 12 bases. In germline, CDR1 is SNHLY, CDR2 FYNNEI. The CDR3 runs to 14 residues. V shed 7 bases, J shed 1 base, and the junction held 2 bases outside the gene matches. Here the CDR3 DNA reads TGTGCCAGCAAGCTAGCGGGGGGGTCCTACGAGCAGTACTTC. Encoded protein: CASKLAGGSYEQYF.

The gene calls are TRBV19 and TRBJ2-7, with 7 positions matching TRBD1. Germline values: CDR1 LNHDA, CDR2 SQIVND (reference sequence). J gave up 4 bases and V 4 bases, and 7 bases lay outside the gene matches. This CDR3 has 14 residues. The CDR3 nucleotides are TGTGCCAGTAGTACCCAGGGGGTCTCTTACGAGCAGTACTTC. As protein: CASSTQGVSYEQYF.

The rearrangement joins TRBV6-5 to TRBJ2-7; D perhaps matches TRBD1 (6 bases). The CDR3 covers 13 residues. CDR1 is MNHEY and CDR2 is SVGAGI in the germline V gene. With 10 bases removed from V and 0 bases from J, the gap between germline ends came to 13 bases. The CDR3 here is CATLRGGSYEQYF. CDR3 nucleotides: TGTGCCACCCTACGAGGGGGCTCCTACGAGCAGTACTTC.

This clone was seen a single time. V usage is TRBV11-1 and J usage is TRBJ1-3, with D possibly TRBD1 on 5 matching bases. This CDR3 region has 15 residues. Trimming shortened V by 5 bases and J by 0 bases, and 11 bases separated the two germline ends. Germline values: CDR1 SGHAT, CDR2 FQDESV (reference sequence). In DNA form, the CDR3 reads TGTGCCAGCAGCCACGGGACTCTCTCTGGAAACACCATATATTTT. Protein sequence: CASSHGTLSGNTIYF.